The clone carrying this TCR beta chain was seen at least ten times. The source of the sample is a study of neurological immune-mediated disorders. TCRdb re-derived calls from the 5' RACE reads in MiXCR, one entry per CDR3 protein. The sample carries roughly 90,000 distinct CDR3 sequences, under 4.5% recorded once. What was sequenced was PBMCs. This clonotype originated in a woman aged 50 to 65 with multiple sclerosis.

CDR3 nucleotide sequence: TGTGCCAGCAGCTTAGCCAGTATACTAGCGGGGGGTTCAGCTCTCACTTCCTACGAGCAGTACTTC. It translates to CASSLASILAGGSALTSYEQYF. This chain connects TRBV7-6 to TRBJ2-7; 12 bases map to TRBD2. CDR1 SGHVS and CDR2 FNYEAQ come from the germline V gene. Trimming cost V 0 bases and J 1 base; bases outside gene matches: 19. There are 22 residues in the CDR3.